The sequence of this T cell receptor beta chain was determined in a study of technical replicates of blood from a few donors. TCRdb's copy holds only in-frame clones and misses some; the assay was immunoSEQ multiplex PCR. Altogether some 77,000 clones are present, 85% to 95% being singletons, with the ten largest covering 0.35% to 0.4%. Germline CDR1 and CDR2: SGHVS and FQNEAQ. The CDR3 is made up of 14 amino acids. J was trimmed by 2 bases and V by 0 bases; bases with no gene match: 0. The sequenced material came from T cells isolated from PBMCs. This chain joins TRBV7-8 and TRBJ2-7, with TRBD1 matching 8 bases. The source is a human donor in good health. In DNA form, the CDR3 reads TGTGCCAGCAGCTTAGCGGGACAGGCCTACGAGCAGTACTTC. This encodes CASSLAGQAYEQYF.